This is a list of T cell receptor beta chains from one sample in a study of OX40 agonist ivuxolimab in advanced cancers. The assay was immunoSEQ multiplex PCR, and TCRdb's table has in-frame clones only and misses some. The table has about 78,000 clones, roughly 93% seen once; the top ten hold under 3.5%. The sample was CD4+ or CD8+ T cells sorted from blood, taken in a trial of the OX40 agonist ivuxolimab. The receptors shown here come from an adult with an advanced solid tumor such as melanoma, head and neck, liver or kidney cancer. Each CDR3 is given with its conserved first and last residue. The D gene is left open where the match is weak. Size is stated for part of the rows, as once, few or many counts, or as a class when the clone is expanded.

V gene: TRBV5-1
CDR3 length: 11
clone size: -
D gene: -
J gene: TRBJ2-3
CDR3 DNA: TGCGCCAGCACTGGGGTGGGTACGCAGTATTTT
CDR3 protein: CASTGVGTQYF

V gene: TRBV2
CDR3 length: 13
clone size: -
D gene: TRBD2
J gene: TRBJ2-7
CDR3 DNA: TGTGCCAGCAGTGGCATTAGCGGGAACGAGCAGTACTTC
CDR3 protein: CASSGISGNEQYF

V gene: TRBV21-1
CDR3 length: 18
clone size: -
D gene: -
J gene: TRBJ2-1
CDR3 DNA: TGTGCCGGGCCGACGCAGGATTGGGCACAGACAACCTACAATGAGCAGTTCTTC
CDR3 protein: CAGPTQDWAQTTYNEQFF

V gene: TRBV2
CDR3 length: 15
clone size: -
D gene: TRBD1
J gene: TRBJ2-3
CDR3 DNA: TGTGCCAGCAGTGTAAGGGACAGGGGGGCAGATACGCAGTATTTT
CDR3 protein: CASSVRDRGADTQYF

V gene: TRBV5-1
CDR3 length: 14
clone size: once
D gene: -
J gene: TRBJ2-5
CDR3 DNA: TGCGCCAGCAGCCGCACGAGTGGGGAAGAGACCCAGTACTTC
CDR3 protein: CASSRTSGEETQYF

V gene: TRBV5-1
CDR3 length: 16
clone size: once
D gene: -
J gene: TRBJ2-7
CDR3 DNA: TGCGCCAGCAGCTTGAAGCCCAATCCAATACCCGACGAGCAGTACTTC
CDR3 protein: CASSLKPNPIPDEQYF

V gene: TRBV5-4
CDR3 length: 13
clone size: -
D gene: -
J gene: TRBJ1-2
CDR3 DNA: TGTGCCAGCAGCTTGTCCACAGACTATGGCTACACCTTC
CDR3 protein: CASSLSTDYGYTF

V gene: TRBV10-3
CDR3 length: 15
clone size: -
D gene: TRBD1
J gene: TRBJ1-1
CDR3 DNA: TGTGCCATGGGACAGCGGGCAGGGCGGGACACTGAAGCTTTCTTT
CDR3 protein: CAMGQRAGRDTEAFF

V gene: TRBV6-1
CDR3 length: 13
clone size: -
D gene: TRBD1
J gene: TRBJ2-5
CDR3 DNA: TGTGTACGCTTGACAGGGGATGGTGAGACCCAGTACTTC
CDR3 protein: CVRLTGDGETQYF

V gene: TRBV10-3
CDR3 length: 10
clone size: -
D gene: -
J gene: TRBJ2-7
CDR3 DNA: TGCCGCTTAATAATGCGCGAGCAGTACTTC
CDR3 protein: CRLIMREQYF

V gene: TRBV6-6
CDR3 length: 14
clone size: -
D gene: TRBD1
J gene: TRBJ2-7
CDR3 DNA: TGTGCCAGCAGTTACCCCTACAGGGGGCCCGAGCAGTACTTC
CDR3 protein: CASSYPYRGPEQYF

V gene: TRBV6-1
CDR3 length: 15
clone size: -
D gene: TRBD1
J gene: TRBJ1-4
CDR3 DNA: TGTGCCAGCAGTCCAAAGGACAGGGTTGGTGAAAAACTGTTTTTT
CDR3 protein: CASSPKDRVGEKLFF

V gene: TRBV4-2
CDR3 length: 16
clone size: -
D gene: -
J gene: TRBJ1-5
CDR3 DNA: TGTGCCAGCAGCCAAGACCCTGGGGGTGACAATCAGCCCCAGCATTTT
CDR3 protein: CASSQDPGGDNQPQHF

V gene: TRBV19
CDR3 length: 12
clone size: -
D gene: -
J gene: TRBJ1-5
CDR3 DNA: TGTGCCAGTAGTATATCGGGGAGGCCCCAGCATTTT
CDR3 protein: CASSISGRPQHF

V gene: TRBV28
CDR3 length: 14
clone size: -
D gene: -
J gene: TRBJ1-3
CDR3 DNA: TGTGCCAGCAGTTTCGCCGACTCTGGAAACACCATATATTTT
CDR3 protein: CASSFADSGNTIYF

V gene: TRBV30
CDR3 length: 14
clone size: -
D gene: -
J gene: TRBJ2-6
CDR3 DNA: TGTGCCTGGACCGTGGGTAGCGGGGCCAACGTCCTGACTTTC
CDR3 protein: CAWTVGSGANVLTF

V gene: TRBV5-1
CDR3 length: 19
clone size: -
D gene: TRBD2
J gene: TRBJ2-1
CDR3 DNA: TGCGCCAGCAGCCCCTCCGGGACTAGCGGGAGTTTGTCCTACAATGAGCAGTTCTTC
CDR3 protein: CASSPSGTSGSLSYNEQFF

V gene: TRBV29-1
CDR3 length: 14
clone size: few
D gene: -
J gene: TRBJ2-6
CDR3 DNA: TGCAGCGCCCTCCTTCACTCTGGGGCCAACGTCCTGACTTTC
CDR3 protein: CSALLHSGANVLTF

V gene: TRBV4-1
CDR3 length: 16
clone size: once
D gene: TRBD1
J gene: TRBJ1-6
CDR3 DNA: TGCGCCAGCAGCCTACTGGGACAGGAGGTTAATTCACCCCTCCACTTT
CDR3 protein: CASSLLGQEVNSPLHF

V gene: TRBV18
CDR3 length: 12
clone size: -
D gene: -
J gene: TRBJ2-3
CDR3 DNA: TGTGCCAGCTCACCACCGGCAGATACGCAGTATTTT
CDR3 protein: CASSPPADTQYF

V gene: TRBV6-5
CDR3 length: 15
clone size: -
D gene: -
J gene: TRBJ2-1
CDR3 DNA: TGTGCCAGCAGCCCAGGGGGGGAAGGGAAAAATGAGCAGTTCTTC
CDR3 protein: CASSPGGEGKNEQFF

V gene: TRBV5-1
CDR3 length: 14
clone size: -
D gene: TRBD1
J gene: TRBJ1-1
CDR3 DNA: TGCGCCAGCAGCCTGGACAGGCCGAACACTGAAGCTTTCTTT
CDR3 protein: CASSLDRPNTEAFF

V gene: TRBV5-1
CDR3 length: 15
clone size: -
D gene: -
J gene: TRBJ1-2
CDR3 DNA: TGCGCCAGCAGCTTACCCTCATCGGGAGGGGGTGGCTACACCTTC
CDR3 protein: CASSLPSSGGGGYTF

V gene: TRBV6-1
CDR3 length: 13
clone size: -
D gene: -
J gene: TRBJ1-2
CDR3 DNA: TGTGCCAACGCTCTGGGGGCCAACTATGGCTACACCTTC
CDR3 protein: CANALGANYGYTF

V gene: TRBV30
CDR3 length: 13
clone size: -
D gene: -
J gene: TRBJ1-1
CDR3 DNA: TGTGCCTGGGATGGGGGTATGAACACTGAAGCTTTCTTT
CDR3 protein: CAWDGGMNTEAFF

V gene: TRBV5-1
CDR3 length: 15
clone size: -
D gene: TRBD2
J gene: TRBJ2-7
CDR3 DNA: TGCGCCAGCAGCCCCGGGACTAGCGGGGAGTACGAGCAGTACTTC
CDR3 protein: CASSPGTSGEYEQYF

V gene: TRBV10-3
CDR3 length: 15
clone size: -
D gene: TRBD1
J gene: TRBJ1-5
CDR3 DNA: TGTGCCATCAGTGCAGACAGGGCGGGTAATCAGCCCCAGCATTTT
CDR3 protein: CAISADRAGNQPQHF

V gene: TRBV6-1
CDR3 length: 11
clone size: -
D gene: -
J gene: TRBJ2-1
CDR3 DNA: TGTGCCAGCAGCGCCCCGGGTGAGCAGTTCTTC
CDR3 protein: CASSAPGEQFF

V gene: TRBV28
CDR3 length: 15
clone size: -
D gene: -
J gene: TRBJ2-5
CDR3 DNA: TGTGCCAGCAGGGGAGACAGGAGGAAAAAAGAGACCCAGTACTTC
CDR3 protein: CASRGDRRKKETQYF